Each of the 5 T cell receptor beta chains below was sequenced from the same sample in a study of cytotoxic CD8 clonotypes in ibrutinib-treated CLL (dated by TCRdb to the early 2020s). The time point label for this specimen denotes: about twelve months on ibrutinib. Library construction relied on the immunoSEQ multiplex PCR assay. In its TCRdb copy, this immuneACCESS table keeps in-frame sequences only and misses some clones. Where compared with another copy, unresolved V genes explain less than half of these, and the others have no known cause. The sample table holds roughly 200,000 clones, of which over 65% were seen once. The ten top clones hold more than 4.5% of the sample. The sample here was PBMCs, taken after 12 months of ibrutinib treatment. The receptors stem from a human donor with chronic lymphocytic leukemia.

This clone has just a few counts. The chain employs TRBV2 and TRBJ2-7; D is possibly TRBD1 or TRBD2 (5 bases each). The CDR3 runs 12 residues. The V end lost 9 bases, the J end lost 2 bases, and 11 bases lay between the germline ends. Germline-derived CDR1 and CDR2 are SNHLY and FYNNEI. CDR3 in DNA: TGTGCCAGTAGGGACGACACCTACGAGCAGTACTTC. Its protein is CASRDDTYEQYF. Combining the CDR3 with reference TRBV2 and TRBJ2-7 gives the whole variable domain EPEVTQTPSHQVTQMGQEVILRCVPISNHLYFYWYRQILGQKVEFLVSFYNNEISEKSEIFDDQFSVERPDGSNFTLKIRSTKLEDSAMYFCASRDDTYEQYFGPGTRLTVT.

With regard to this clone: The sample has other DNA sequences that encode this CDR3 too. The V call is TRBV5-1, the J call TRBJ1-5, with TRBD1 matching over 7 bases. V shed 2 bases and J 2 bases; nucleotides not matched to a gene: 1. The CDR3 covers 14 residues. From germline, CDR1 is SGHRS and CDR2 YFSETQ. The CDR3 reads CASSLGGGNQPQHF. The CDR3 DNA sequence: TGCGCCAGCAGCTTAGGGGGCGGCAATCAGCCCCAGCATTTT.

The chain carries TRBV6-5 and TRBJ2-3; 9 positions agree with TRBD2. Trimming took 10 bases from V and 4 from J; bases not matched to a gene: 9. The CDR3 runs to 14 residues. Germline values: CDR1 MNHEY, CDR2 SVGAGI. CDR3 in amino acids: CATRSGSRSDTQYF. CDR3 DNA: TGTGCCACCCGTAGCGGGAGTAGGTCAGATACGCAGTATTTT.

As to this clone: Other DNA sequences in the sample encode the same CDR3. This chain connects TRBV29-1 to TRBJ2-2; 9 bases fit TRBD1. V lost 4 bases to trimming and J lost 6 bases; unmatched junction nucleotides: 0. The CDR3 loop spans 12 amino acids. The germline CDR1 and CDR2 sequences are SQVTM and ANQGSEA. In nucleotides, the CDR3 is TGCAGCGTTGGACAGGGGGCCGGGGAGCTGTTTTTT. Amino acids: CSVGQGAGELFF.

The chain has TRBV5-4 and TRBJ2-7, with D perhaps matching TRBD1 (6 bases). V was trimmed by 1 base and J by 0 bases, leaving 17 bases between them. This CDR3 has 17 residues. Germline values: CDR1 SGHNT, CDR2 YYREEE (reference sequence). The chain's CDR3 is CASSLRTSLGGSYEQYF. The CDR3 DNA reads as TGTGCCAGCAGCTTGAGAACGAGTCTAGGGGGCTCCTACGAGCAGTACTTC.